Presented here are 5 T cell receptor beta chains from one specimen sequenced in a study of Tregs in tolerant kidney transplant recipients. The protocol was immunoSEQ multiplex PCR, while the TCRdb copy is restricted to in-frame clones and leaves out a portion. The sample records about 2,000 clones, 40% to 55% being singletons. The antigens of these receptors remain unknown. Source material: Tregs from blood cultured with allogeneic cells. The receptor source for this set is a human donor in good health.

In its sample, this clone is medium-sized (0.01 to 0.1%). V usage is TRBV7-6 and J usage is TRBJ2-5; D not certain. Between the trimmed V and J ends, which lost 2 bases and 9 bases, there was a span of 19 bases. Germline V CDR1 and CDR2: SGHVS, FNYEAQ. This CDR3 spans 15 amino acids. The CDR3 protein is CASSLLEPQLSSQYF. As DNA, the CDR3 is TGTGCCAGCAGCTTATTAGAACCGCAGCTTTCGTCCCAGTACTTC.

There are a few counts of this clone. The rearrangement links TRBV7-3 to TRBJ2-2; D is possibly TRBD1 (6 bases). CDR3 length equals 14 residues. V was shortened by 3 bases and J by 5 bases, with 10 bases between the two germline ends. CDR1 is SGHTA, CDR2 FQGTGA, per germline. The chain's CDR3 is CASSFTGLTGELFF. The DNA of the CDR3 is TGTGCCAGCAGCTTTACAGGGTTAACCGGGGAGCTGTTTTTT. The entire variable domain, with the rest obtained from reference TRBV7-3 and TRBJ2-2, is as follows: GAGVSQTPSNKVTEKGKYVELRCDPISGHTALYWYRQSLGQGPEFLIYFQGTGAADDSGLPNDRFFAVRPEGSVSTLKIQRTERGDSAVYLCASSFTGLTGELFFGEGSRLTVL.

The chain links TRBV30 to TRBJ2-3, with 9 bases that match TRBD2. CDR1 and CDR2 (germline): GTSNPN, SVGIG (reference sequence). The CDR3 has 13 amino acids. The trim removed 7 bases at V and 3 bases at J, leaving 5 bases unmatched. Here the CDR3 DNA reads TGTGCCTCGTCTAGCGGGATTACAGATACGCAGTATTTT. Its translation: CASSSGITDTQYF.

The chain uses TRBV2 and TRBJ1-2; D perhaps matches TRBD1 (6 bases). Between the trimmed V and J ends, which lost 5 bases and 5 bases, there was a span of 9 bases. CDR3 size: 12 residues. Germline CDR1 is SNHLY and CDR2 is FYNNEI. CDR3 in amino acids: CASSQGGYGYTF. In nucleotides, the CDR3 is TGTGCCAGCAGTCAAGGGGGTTATGGCTACACCTTC.

This clone was seen once. The rearrangement links TRBV6-9 to TRBJ2-1; 7 positions agree with TRBD1. Germline V gene data show CDR1 as MNHGY and CDR2 as SVAAGI. This CDR3 spans 14 amino acids. Trimming at V came to 3 bases and at J to 6 bases, leaving 5 bases not matched to a gene. The CDR3: CASSYDPGGNEQFF. Written as DNA, the CDR3 is TGTGCCAGCAGTTACGACCCAGGGGGCAATGAGCAGTTCTTC.